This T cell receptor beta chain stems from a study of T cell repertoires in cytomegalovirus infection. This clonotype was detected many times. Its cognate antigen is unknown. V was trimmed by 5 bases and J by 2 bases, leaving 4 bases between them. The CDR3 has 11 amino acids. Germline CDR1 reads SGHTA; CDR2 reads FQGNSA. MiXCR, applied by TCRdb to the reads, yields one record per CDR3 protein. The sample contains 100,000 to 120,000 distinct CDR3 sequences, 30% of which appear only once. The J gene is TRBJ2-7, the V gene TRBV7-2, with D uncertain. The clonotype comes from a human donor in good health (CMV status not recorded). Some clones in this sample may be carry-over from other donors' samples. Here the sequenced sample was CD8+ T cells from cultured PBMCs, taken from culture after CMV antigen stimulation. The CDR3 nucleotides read TGTGCCAGCAGCACCACCTACGAGCAGTACTTC. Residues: CASSTTYEQYF. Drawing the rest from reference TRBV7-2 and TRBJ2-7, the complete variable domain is GAGVSQSPSNKVTEKGKDVELRCDPISGHTALYWYRQSLGQGLEFLIYFQGNSAPDKSGLPSDRFSAERTGGSVSTLTIQRTQQEDSAVYLCASSTTYEQYFGPGTRLTVT.